This is a list of T cell receptor beta chains from one sample in a study of T cells in localized non-small cell lung cancer. The repertoire was sequenced with immunoSEQ multiplex PCR; TCRdb's copy has only in-frame clones and lacks some. The sample yields around 69,000 clones, 90% seen once. The input for sequencing was peripheral blood, taken before any cancer treatment. The receptors come from a woman between 35 and 75 years old with stage I lung adenocarcinoma. The CDR3 runs from the conserved cysteine through the conserved F or W. A D gene is named only where the DNA matches it firmly.

V	J	D	DNA	CDR3
TRBV29-1	TRBJ2-7	-	TGCAGCGTGGGAATAAATGGGCCAGCTAAGGACGAGCAGTACTTC	CSVGINGPAKDEQYF
TRBV27	TRBJ2-7	-	TGTGCCAGCAGTTTTGGAGGGCAGGGACAATACGAGCAGTACTTC	CASSFGGQGQYEQYF
TRBV10-3	TRBJ1-1	-	TGTGCCATCAGTGAAGGACACAAGAACACTGAAGCTTTCTTT	CAISEGHKNTEAFF
TRBV7-6	TRBJ1-1	-	TGTGCCAGCAGCTTAATCCCAGGGAACACTGAAGCTTTCTTT	CASSLIPGNTEAFF
TRBV6-1	TRBJ1-1	TRBD1	TGTGCCAGCAGAGGGGACAGGAACACTGAAGCTTTCTTT	CASRGDRNTEAFF
TRBV7-3	TRBJ2-7	-	TGTGCCAGCAGCTTAACCAGCTCTTCCTACGAGCAGTACTTC	CASSLTSSSYEQYF
TRBV19	TRBJ2-5	-	TGTGCCAGTAGTATCGGATCAGGGCGGGAGACCCAGTACTTC	CASSIGSGRETQYF
TRBV29-1	TRBJ2-5	TRBD2	TGCAGCGTTTACGGACTAGCGGGGGTGGAGACCCAGTACTTC	CSVYGLAGVETQYF
TRBV13	TRBJ1-4	TRBD1	TGTGCCAGCAGCTTACGGCAAACACAGGGGGGTGAAAAACTGTTTTTT	CASSLRQTQGGEKLFF
TRBV6-1	TRBJ2-7	TRBD1	TGTGCCAGCAGATCCGGGACAGGGTACCACGAGCAGTACTTC	CASRSGTGYHEQYF